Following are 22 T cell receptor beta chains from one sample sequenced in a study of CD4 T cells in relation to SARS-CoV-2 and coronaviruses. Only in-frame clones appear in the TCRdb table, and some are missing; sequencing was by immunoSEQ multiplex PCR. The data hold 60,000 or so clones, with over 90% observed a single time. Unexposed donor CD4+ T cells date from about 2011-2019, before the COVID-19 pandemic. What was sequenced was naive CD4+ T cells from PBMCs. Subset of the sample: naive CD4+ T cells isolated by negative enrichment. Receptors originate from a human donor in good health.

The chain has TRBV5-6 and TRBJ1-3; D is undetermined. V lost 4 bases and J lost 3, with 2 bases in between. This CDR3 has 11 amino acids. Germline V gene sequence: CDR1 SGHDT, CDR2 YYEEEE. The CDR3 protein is CASSVGNTIYF. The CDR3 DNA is TGTGCCAGCAGCGTTGGAAACACCATATATTTT. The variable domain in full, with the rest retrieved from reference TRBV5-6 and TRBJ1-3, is DAGVTQSPTHLIKTRGQQVTLRCSPKSGHDTVSWYQQALGQGPQFIFQYYEEEERQRGNFPDRFSGHQFPNYSSELNVNALLLGDSALYLCASSVGNTIYFGEGSWLTVV.

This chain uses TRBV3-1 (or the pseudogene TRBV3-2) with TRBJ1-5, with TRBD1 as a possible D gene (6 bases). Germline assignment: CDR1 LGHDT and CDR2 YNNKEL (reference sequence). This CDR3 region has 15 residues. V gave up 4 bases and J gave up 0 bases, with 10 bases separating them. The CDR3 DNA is TGTGCCAGCAGCCTCAAGGGGGGTAGCAATCAGCCCCAGCATTTT. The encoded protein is CASSLKGGSNQPQHF.

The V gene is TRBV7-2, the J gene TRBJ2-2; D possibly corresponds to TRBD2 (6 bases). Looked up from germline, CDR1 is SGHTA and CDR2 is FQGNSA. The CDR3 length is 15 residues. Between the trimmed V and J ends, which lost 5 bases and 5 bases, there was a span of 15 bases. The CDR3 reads CASSVSGGGTGELFF. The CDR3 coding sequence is TGTGCCAGCAGCGTTAGCGGAGGAGGGACCGGGGAGCTGTTTTTT. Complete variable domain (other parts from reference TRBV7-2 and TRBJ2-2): GAGVSQSPSNKVTEKGKDVELRCDPISGHTALYWYRQSLGQGLEFLIYFQGNSAPDKSGLPSDRFSAERTGGSVSTLTIQRTQQEDSAVYLCASSVSGGGTGELFFGEGSRLTVL.

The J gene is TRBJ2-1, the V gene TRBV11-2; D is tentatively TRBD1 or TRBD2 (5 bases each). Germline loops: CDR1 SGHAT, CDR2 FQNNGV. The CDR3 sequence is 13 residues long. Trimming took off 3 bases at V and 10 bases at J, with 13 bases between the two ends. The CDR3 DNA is TGTGCCAGCAGCTTCTCCGGGACCATGGAGCAGTTCTTC. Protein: CASSFSGTMEQFF.

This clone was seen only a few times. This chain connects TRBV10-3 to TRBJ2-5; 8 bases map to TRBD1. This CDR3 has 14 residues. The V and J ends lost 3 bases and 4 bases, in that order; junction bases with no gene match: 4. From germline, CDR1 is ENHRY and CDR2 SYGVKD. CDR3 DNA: TGTGCCATCAGTGACTCAGGGGGCTTAGAGACCCAGTACTTC. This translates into CAISDSGGLETQYF.

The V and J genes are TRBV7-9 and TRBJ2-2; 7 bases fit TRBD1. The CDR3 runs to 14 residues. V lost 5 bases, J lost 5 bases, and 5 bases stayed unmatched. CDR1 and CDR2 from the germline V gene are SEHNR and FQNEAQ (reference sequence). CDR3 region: CASSKTQGTGELFF. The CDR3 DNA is TGTGCCAGCAGCAAGACACAGGGGACCGGGGAGCTGTTTTTT.

The CDR3 spells CASSQALDATNEKLFF. In nucleotides, the CDR3 is TGTGCCAGCAGCCAAGCTCTAGACGCAACTAATGAAAAACTGTTTTTT. The chain employs TRBV4-2 and TRBJ1-4; D remains ambiguous. The CDR3 is made up of 16 amino acids. Germline CDR1 reads LGHNA; CDR2 reads YNFKEQ. The ends were cut back, 1 base at V and 0 bases at J, with 9 bases in the middle.

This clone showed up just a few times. CDR3 bases: TGTGCCAGCAGTCTCAGGACGGATCGTCGCGAGCAGTACTTC. It translates to CASSLRTDRREQYF. The rearrangement links TRBV27 to TRBJ2-7; D uncertain. V lost 5 bases and J 6 bases, leaving 17 bases between the germline ends. The CDR3 loop spans 14 amino acids. Germline V lookup: CDR1 MNHEY, CDR2 SMNVEV (reference sequence).

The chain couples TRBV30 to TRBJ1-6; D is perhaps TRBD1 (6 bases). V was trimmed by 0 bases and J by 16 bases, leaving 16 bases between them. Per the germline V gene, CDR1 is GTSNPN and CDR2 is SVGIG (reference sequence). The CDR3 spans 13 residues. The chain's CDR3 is CAWSVGAPGELHF. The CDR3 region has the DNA TGTGCCTGGAGTGTAGGCGCCCCAGGGGAGCTCCACTTT.

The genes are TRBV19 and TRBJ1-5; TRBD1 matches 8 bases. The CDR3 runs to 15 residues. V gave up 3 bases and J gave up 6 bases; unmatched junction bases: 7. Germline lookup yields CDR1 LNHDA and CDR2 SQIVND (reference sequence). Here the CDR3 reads CASSIPGGSVQPQHF. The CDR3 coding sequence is TGTGCCAGTAGTATTCCAGGGGGCTCGGTTCAGCCCCAGCATTTT.

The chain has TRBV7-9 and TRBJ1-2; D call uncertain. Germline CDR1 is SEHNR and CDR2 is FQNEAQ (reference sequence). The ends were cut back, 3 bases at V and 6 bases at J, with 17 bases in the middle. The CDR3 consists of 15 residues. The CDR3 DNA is TGTGCCAGCAGCTTCGAAGGGATGGATCGAAATGGCTACACCTTC. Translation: CASSFEGMDRNGYTF.

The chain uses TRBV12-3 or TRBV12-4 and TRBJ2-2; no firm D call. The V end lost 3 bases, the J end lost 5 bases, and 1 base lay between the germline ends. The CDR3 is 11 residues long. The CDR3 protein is CASSFTGELFF. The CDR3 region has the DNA TGTGCCAGCAGTTTTACCGGGGAGCTGTTTTTT.

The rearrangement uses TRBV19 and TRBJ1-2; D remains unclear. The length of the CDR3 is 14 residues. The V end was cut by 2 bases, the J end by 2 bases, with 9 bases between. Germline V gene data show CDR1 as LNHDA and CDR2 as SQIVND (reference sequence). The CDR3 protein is CASSIRRENYGYTF. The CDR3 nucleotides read TGTGCCAGTAGTATACGACGGGAGAACTATGGCTACACCTTC.

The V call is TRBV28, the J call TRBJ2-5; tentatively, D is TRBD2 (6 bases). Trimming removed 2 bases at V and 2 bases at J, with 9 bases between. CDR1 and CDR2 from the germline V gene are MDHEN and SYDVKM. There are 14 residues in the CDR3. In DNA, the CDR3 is TGTGCCAGCAGTTTAGGGAGGAGACAAGAGACCCAGTACTTC. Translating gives CASSLGRRQETQYF.

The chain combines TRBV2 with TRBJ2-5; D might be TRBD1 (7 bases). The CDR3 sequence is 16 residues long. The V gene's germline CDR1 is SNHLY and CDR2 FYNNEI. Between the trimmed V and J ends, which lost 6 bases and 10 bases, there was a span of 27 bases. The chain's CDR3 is CASRSGGGGIQRGQYF. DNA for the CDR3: TGTGCCAGCAGATCCGGAGGAGGGGGCATCCAGAGAGGCCAGTACTTC.

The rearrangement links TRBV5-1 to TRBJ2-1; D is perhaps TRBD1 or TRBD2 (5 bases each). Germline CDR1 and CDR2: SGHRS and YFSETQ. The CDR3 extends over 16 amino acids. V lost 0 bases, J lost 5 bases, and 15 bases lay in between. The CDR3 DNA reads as TGCGCCAGCAGCTTGGTTCCGGGGACCAGCGACAATGAGCAGTTCTTC. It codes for CASSLVPGTSDNEQFF.

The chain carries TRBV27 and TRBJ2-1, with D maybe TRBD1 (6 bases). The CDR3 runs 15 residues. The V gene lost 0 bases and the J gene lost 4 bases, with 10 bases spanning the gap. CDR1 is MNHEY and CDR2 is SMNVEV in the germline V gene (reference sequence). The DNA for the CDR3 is TGTGCCAGCAGTTTATCAGGCAGGGGATACAATGAGCAGTTCTTC. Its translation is CASSLSGRGYNEQFF.

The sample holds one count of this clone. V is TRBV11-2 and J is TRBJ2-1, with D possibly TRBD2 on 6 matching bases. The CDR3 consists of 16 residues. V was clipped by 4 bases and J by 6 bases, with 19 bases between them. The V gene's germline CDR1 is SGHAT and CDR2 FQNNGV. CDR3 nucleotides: TGTGCCAGCAGCTCCCTCGGACGACGCGGGGCCAATGAGCAGTTCTTC. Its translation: CASSSLGRRGANEQFF. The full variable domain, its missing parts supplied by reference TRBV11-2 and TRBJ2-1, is EAGVAQSPRYKIIEKRQSVAFWCNPISGHATLYWYQQILGQGPKLLIQFQNNGVVDDSQLPKDRFSAERLKGVDSTLKIQPAKLEDSAVYLCASSSLGRRGANEQFFGPGTRLTVL.

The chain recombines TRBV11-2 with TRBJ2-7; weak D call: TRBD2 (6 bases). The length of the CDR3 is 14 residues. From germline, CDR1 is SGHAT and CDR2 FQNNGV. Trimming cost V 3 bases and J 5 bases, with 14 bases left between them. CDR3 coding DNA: TGTGCCAGCAGCTTCCACTCGGGGGAGAACGAGCAGTACTTC. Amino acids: CASSFHSGENEQYF.

CDR3 coding DNA: TGTGCCAGCAGCTACTCAGGGGGGGCTAGCTCCTACAATGAGCAGTTCTTC. Its translation is CASSYSGGASSYNEQFF. This chain connects TRBV7-8 to TRBJ2-1; D may match TRBD1 or TRBD2 (7 bases each). Trimming stripped 4 bases from V and 0 bases from J, with 16 bases between. Per the germline V gene, CDR1 is SGHVS and CDR2 is FQNEAQ. This CDR3 is built from 17 residues.

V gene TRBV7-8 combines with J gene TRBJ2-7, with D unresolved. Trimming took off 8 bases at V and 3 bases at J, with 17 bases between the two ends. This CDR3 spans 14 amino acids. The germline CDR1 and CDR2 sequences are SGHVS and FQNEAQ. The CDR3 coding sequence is TGTGCCAGCTCCCGCCGCGGCAGCTTCTACGAGCAGTACTTC. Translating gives CASSRRGSFYEQYF.

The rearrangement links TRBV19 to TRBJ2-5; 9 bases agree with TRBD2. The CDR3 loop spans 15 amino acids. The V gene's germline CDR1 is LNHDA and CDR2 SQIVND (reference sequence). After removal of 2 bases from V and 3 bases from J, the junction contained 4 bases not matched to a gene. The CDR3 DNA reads TGTGCCAGTAGTATAAGAGCTAGCGGGAAAGAGACCCAGTACTTC. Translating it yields CASSIRASGKETQYF.